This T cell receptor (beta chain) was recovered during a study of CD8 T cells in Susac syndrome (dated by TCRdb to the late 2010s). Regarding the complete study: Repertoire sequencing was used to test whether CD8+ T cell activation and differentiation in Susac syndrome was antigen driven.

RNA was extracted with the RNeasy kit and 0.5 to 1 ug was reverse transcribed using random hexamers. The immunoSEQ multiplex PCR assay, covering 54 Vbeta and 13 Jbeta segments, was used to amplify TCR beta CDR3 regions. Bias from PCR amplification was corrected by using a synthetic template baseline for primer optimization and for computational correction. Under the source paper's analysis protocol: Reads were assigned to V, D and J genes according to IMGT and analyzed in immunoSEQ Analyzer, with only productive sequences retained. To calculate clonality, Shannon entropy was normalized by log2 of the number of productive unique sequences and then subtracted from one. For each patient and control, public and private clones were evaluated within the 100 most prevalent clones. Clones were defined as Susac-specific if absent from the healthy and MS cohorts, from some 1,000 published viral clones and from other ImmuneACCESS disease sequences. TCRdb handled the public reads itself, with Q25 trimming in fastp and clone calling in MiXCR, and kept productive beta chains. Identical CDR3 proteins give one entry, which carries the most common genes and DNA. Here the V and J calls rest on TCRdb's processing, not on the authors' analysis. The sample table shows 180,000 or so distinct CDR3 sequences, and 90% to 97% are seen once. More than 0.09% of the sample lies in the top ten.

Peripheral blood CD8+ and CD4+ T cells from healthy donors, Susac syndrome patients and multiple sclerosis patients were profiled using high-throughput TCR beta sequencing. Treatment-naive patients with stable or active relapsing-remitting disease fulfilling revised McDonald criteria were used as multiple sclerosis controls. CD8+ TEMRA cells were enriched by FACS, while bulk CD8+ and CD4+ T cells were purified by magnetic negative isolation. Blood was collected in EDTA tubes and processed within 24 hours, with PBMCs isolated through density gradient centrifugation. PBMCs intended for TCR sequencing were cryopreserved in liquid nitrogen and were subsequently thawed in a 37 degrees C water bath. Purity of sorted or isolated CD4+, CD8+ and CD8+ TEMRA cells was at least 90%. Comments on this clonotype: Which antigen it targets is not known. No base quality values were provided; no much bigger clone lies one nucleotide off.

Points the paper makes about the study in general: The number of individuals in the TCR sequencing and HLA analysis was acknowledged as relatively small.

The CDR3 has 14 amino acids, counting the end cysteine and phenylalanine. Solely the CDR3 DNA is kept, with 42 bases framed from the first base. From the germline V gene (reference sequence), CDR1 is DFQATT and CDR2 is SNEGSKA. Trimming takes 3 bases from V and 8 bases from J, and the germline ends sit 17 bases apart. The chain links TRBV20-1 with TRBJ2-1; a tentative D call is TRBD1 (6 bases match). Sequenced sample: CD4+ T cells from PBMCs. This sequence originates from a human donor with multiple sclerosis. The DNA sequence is TGCAGTGCTAGTCCCGGTTCTGGGGGCCATGAGCAGTTCTTC. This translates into CSASPGSGGHEQFF.